This T cell receptor (beta chain) was sequenced for a study of shared clonotypes between healthy human individuals. Study-level points and caveats: Blood was the only sampled material, and tissue repertoires likely differ. On the whole, naive subsets had larger estimated richness than memory subsets had.

Remarks on this clone: What it recognizes is unknown.

Splitting the CD4+ cells yielded a CD45RA+ naive subset and a CD45RA-negative memory subset. Roughly 27,000 T cell genomes, or roughly 200 ng DNA, went into the sorted-subset replicate PCRs. Only in-frame clones appear in the TCRdb table, and some are missing; sequencing was by immunoSEQ multiplex PCR. The sample shows 2 million to 3 million clones, around 94% of them seen only once. The source material was naive CD4+ T cells sorted from blood. Subset given: CD45RA+ positively selected. The sequence derives from a man younger than 35 in good health.

CDR3 in DNA: TGCGCCAGCAAACAGCCGGGGACCCAAGAGACCCAGTACTTC. Translating gives CASKQPGTQETQYF. V is TRBV5-1 and J is TRBJ2-5; D may be TRBD1 or TRBD2 (5 bases each). Trimming removed 6 bases at V and 1 base at J, with 13 bases between. This CDR3 is 14 amino acids long. Germline CDR1 reads SGHRS; CDR2 reads YFSETQ.